This T cell receptor (beta chain) was recorded in a study of blood T cell repertoires in COVID-19. Study-wide context: Sites across the United States, Italy and Spain contributed samples from acute and convalescent COVID-19.

Seattle's enrolled individuals joined amid active infection and were then monitored longitudinally. In the original analysis: Amplification of reference gene primers was used by the study to estimate nucleated cell counts. Assay used: immunoSEQ multiplex PCR; TCRdb lists only in-frame clones, some missing. The V and J calls and clone size come from that table; D and trimming were worked out from the DNA. The table has 47,000 or so clones, about 86% seen once. The specimen was peripheral blood. The clonotype originates from an elderly woman with COVID-19, enrolled during active disease.

This chain's CDR3 is CASSPRREDFEQFF. The CDR3 nucleotides read TGTGCCAGCAGCCCTAGGCGGGAGGACTTTGAGCAGTTCTTC. The chain is built from TRBV7-3 and TRBJ2-1, with 8 bases aligning to TRBD2. The CDR3 contains 14 residues. Losses at the gene ends were 5 bases for V and 9 bases for J; bases not matched to a gene: 9. Germline V gene sequence: CDR1 SGHTA, CDR2 FQGTGA.